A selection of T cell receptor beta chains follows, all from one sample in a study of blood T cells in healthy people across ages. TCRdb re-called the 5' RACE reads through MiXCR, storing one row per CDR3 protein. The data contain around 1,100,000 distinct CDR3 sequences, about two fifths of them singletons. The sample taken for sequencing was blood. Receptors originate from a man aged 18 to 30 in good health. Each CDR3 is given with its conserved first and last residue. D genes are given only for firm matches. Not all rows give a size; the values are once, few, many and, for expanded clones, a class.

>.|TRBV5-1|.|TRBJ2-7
TGCGCCAGCAGCTTCTTGGGAAAGATCTCCTACAATGAGCAGTACTTC
CASSFLGKISYNEQYF
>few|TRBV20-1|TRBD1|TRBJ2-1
TGCAGTGCTACCCTAGATGGGACAGGGTTGGGCTACAATGAGCAGTTCTTC
CSATLDGTGLGYNEQFF
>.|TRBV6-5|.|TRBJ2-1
TGTGCCAGCAGTTACTCGAATGGGGGAGGTGAGCAGTTCTTC
CASSYSNGGGEQFF
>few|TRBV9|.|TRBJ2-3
TGTGCCAGCAGCGTAAAGGGGGACGCAGATACGCAGTATTTT
CASSVKGDADTQYF
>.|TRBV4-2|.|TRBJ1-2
TGTGCCAGCAGCCAAGATGGATCAGGGGCGGTGGGCTATGCCTACACCTTC
CASSQDGSGAVGYAYTF
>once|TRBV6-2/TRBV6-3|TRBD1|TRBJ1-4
TGTGCCAGCAGTCGGGACAGGCACTATGAAAAACTGTTTTTT
CASSRDRHYEKLFF
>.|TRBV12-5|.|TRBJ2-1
TGTGCTAGTGGTTTGGGACTATACAATGAGCAGTTCTTC
CASGLGLYNEQFF
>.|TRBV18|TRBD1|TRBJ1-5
TGTGCCAGCTCACCGGACAGGCAGGGGCAGCCCCAGCATTTT
CASSPDRQGQPQHF
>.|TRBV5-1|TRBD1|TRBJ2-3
TGCGCCAGCAGCCGGTTACAGCAGGGGGCCACAGATACGCAGTATTTT
CASSRLQQGATDTQYF
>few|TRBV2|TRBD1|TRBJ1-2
TGTGCCAGCTTGCCGGGACAGGGGGCCACTAACTATGGCTACACCTTC
CASLPGQGATNYGYTF
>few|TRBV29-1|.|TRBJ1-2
TGCAGCGTTGAAGAGGGAAATGGCTACACCTTC
CSVEEGNGYTF
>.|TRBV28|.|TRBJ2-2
TGTGCCAGCAGTCCCTCTCGGGGATCCGGGGAGCTGTTTTTT
CASSPSRGSGELFF
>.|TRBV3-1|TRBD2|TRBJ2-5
TGTGCCAGCAGCCATCCAAGGACTAGCGGGGAACAAGAGACCCAGTACTTC
CASSHPRTSGEQETQYF
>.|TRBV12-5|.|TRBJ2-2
TGTGCTAGTGGTTTGGTAACGTGGGAGAGGAACAGCACGAACACCGGGGAGCTGTTTTTT
CASGLVTWERNSTNTGELFF
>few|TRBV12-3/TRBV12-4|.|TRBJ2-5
TGTGCCAGCAGTTCGCGGAGAGACCAAGAGACCCAGTACTTC
CASSSRRDQETQYF
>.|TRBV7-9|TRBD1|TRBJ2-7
TGTGCCAGCAGCCCGTATTCGAAGGGGGCTTCCTACAATGAGCAGTACTTC
CASSPYSKGASYNEQYF
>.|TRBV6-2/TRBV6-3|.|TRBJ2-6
TGTACCAGCCGCGATCCCTTGAGTAGCTCTGGGGCCAACGTCCTGACTTTC
CTSRDPLSSSGANVLTF
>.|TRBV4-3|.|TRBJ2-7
TGCGCCAGCAGCCAAGGCAGGCTCGCGTTATACTCCTACGAGCAGTACTTC
CASSQGRLALYSYEQYF
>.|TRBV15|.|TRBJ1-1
TGTGCCACCAGCAGGGCCCTAGAGAACACTGAAGCTTTCTTT
CATSRALENTEAFF
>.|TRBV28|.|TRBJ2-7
TGTGCCACCTACTCCTCCGGGACCCAAGGGACCGTATACGAGCAGTACTTC
CATYSSGTQGTVYEQYF
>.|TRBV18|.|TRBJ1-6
TGTGCCAGCCAGAACCTACAGGGTTACAATTCACCCCTCCACTTT
CASQNLQGYNSPLHF
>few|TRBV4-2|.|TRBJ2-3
TGTGCCAGCAGCCAAGAAAGGTACAGCACAGATACGCAGTATTTT
CASSQERYSTDTQYF
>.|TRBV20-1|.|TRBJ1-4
TGCAGTGCCATAGCAACAGGGTATCCTGTGGAAAAACTGTTTTTT
CSAIATGYPVEKLFF
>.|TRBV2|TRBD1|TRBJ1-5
TGTGCCAGCAATCGGGGGACAGAATATCAGCCCCAGCATTTT
CASNRGTEYQPQHF
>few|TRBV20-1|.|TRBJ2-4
TGCAGTGCTTCCGTGTTAGAAAAATTGGAAAACATTCAGTACTTC
CSASVLEKLENIQYF
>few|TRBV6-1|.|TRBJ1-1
TGTGCCAGCAGTGAAGCGGTGAGACAACTGAACACTGAAGCTTTCTTT
CASSEAVRQLNTEAFF
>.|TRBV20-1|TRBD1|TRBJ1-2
TGCAGTGCTAGAGATAGGGGACAGGGGGCAAGTGGCTACACCTTC
CSARDRGQGASGYTF
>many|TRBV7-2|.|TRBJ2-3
TGTGCCAGCAGCTTAGGGTATGGGGCATTCACAGATACGCAGTATTTT
CASSLGYGAFTDTQYF
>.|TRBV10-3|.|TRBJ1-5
TGTGCCATCAGTAGTGATGATAATCAGCCCCAGCATTTT
CAISSDDNQPQHF